The 22 T cell receptor beta chains reported below all come from one sample, sequenced in a study of tissue T cells after allogeneic stem cell transplantation. TCRdb keeps only in-frame clones here, not all; method: immunoSEQ multiplex PCR. The data show over 45,000 clones, about 73% seen once. The specimen was sorted cells pooled from one or two spleens. Every receptor here comes from a pool of C57BL/6 mice in good health.

This clone has more than one count but fewer than ten. Gene names denote mouse genes. The read terminates 1 residue ahead of where the CDR3 ends, so the germline J gene completes it. V gene TRBV15 combines with J gene TRBJ2-7; TRBD2 matches 11 bases. This CDR3 contains 13 residues. Germline CDR1 and CDR2: SGHND and FRSKSL. V lost 6 bases to trimming and J lost 6 bases; unmatched junction nucleotides: 4. CDR3 bases read: TGTGCCAGCAGGGGGGACTGGGGGTTTGAACAGTAC. It translates to CASRGDWGFEQY. The full CDR3 protein is CASRGDWGFEQYF.

This clone was observed a few times. The gene symbols are mouse symbols. The read comes to an end 1 residue before the CDR3 does, leaving the germline J gene to fill in the end. The chain joins TRBV13-2 to TRBJ1-5; 11 nucleotides align to TRBD1. CDR1 is NNHNN, CDR2 SYGAGS, per germline (reference sequence). The length of the CDR3 is 15 residues. The V and J ends lost 1 base and 5 bases, in that order; junction bases with no gene match: 2. The CDR3 loop reads CASGDPGQGDQAPLF. CDR3 DNA, as far as it was read: TGTGCCAGCGGTGATCCGGGACAGGGGGACCAGGCTCCGCTT.

Comments on this clone: Mouse gene names apply. The read ends 1 residue shy of where the CDR3 ends; the end is completed using the germline J gene. V is TRBV14 and J is TRBJ2-7; the match to TRBD2 covers 12 bases. V trimming: 4 bases; J trimming: 6 bases; junction bases outside the gene matches: 2. Germline V gene sequence: CDR1 SGHDT, CDR2 FRDEAV. The length of the CDR3 is 13 residues. This CDR3 reads CASSLDWGGEQYF. CDR3 DNA (partial): TGTGCCAGCAGTCTGGACTGGGGGGGTGAACAGTAC.

Note on this clone: Gene names are mouse gene names. From the germline J gene comes the end of the CDR3, since the read stops 1 residue before it. The V and J genes are TRBV31 and TRBJ2-7; 13 bases are a match to TRBD2. The V segment lost 3 bases and the J segment 6 bases; nucleotides outside the gene matches: 5. Germline CDR1 and CDR2: GKSSPN and SITVG. There are 14 residues in the CDR3. CDR3 DNA, as far as it was read: TGTGCCTGGAGCCCGGGACTGGGGGGGATTGAACAGTAC. Protein: CAWSPGLGGIEQY. The whole CDR3 protein is CAWSPGLGGIEQYF.

This clone was found a few times. Mouse gene names and germline throughout. The sequenced fragment ends 1 residue before the CDR3 boundary, so the rest is inferred from the germline J gene. V gene TRBV12-1 combines with J gene TRBJ2-7; TRBD2 matches 7 bases. Germline values: CDR1 SGHSN, CDR2 HYEKVE. There are 16 residues in the CDR3. The junction had 11 bases not matched to a gene; V was cut back by 4 bases and J by 0 bases. Incomplete CDR3 DNA: TGTGCCAGCTCACAACGAAACTGGGGCAGCTCCTATGAACAGTAC. It is translated as CASSQRNWGSSYEQY. The whole CDR3 protein reads CASSQRNWGSSYEQYF.

In regard to this clone: Gene labels here are mouse ones. The read gets to within 1 residue of the CDR3 end, and the germline J gene fills in the rest. This rearrangement joins TRBV17 to TRBJ2-5; possible D gene TRBD2, 6 bases. Germline CDR1 is MNHDT and CDR2 is YYDKIL. V lost 3 bases, J lost 1 base, and 8 bases lay in between. The CDR3 has 14 amino acids. The part of the CDR3 DNA that was read is TGTGCTAGCAGTAGGGGGACTTACCAAGACACCCAGTAC. Its translation is CASSRGTYQDTQY. The CDR3 as a whole reads CASSRGTYQDTQYF. Drawing the rest from reference TRBV17 and TRBJ2-5, the complete variable domain is DTTVKQNPRYKLARVGKPVNLICSQTMNHDTMYWYQKKPNQAPKLLLFYYDKILNREADTFEKFQSSRPNNSFCSLYIGSAGLEYSAMYLCASSRGTYQDTQYFGPGTRLLVL.

As for this clone: Mouse gene names apply. Read coverage stops 1 residue before the CDR3 terminus; the germline J gene supplies the remainder. V and J are TRBV2 and TRBJ2-5; the match to TRBD2 covers 7 bases. The J segment lost 2 bases and the V segment lost 0 bases, leaving 2 bases of the junction unmatched. Germline CDR1 reads LGHNA; CDR2 reads YSYQKL. The CDR3 is 15 amino acids. Incomplete CDR3 DNA: TGTGCCAGCAGCCAAGAGCCTGGGGGCCAAGACACCCAGTAC. It codes for CASSQEPGGQDTQY. The whole CDR3 protein is CASSQEPGGQDTQYF. Drawing the rest from reference TRBV2 and TRBJ2-5, the complete variable domain is DPKIIQKPKYLVAVTGSEKILICEQYLGHNAMYWYRQSAKKPLEFMFSYSYQKLMDNQTASSRFQPQSSKKNHLDLQITALKPDDSATYFCASSQEPGGQDTQYFGPGTRLLVL.

Comment on this clone: All gene names here are mouse names. The CDR3 end falls 1 residue outside the read, so it is completed with the germline J gene. This CDR3 is also generated by other DNA sequences in the sample. The chain joins TRBV1 to TRBJ1-1; the match to TRBD1 covers 10 bases. CDR3 length: 15 residues. V shed 3 bases, J shed 2 bases, and the junction held 3 bases outside the gene matches. Germline V gives CDR1 NSQYPW, CDR2 LRSPGD (reference sequence). The CDR3 bases that were read are TGCACCTGCAGTGCCCGGGACAGGGGTAACACAGAAGTCTTC. Amino acids: CTCSARDRGNTEVF. The full CDR3 protein is CTCSARDRGNTEVFF.

Details on this clone: The genes are named according to mouse. Sequencing ends 1 residue short of the CDR3 end; the germline J gene provides the rest. The chain recombines TRBV1 with TRBJ2-5, with 8 positions matching TRBD2. Germline CDR1 is NSQYPW and CDR2 is LRSPGD (reference sequence). V was pared by 0 bases and J by 0 bases, with 2 bases of the junction left unmatched. The length of the CDR3 is 16 residues. CDR3 sequence: CTCSADGGVNQDTQYF. CDR3 bases read: TGCACCTGCAGTGCAGATGGGGGGGTTAACCAAGACACCCAGTAC.

A word on this clone: The gene names given are mouse names. With the read ending 1 residue before the CDR3 end, the germline J gene is used to fill in that end. The V and J genes are TRBV13-2 and TRBJ1-1, with unresolved D. Per the germline V gene, CDR1 is NNHNN and CDR2 is SYGAGS (reference sequence). CDR3 length: 13 amino acids. Trimming pared 3 bases from V and 0 bases from J, leaving 6 bases between. The covered CDR3 bases are TGTGCCAGCGGTGTCGGGACAAACACAGAAGTCTTC. Translated, it gives CASGVGTNTEVF. The CDR3, in full, reads CASGVGTNTEVFF.

Points on this clone: Mouse gene names apply. The read gets to within 1 residue of the CDR3 end, and the germline J gene fills in the rest. The chain has TRBV31 and TRBJ2-1, with 8 positions matching TRBD2. The junction had 5 bases not matched to a gene; V was cut back by 0 bases and J by 4 bases. The CDR3 loop spans 15 amino acids. Germline values: CDR1 GKSSPN, CDR2 SITVG. CDR3 amino acids: CAWSLTGGGYAEQFF. The DNA read from the CDR3 is TGTGCCTGGAGTCTTACTGGGGGAGGGTATGCTGAGCAGTTC.

Comments on this clone: Mouse gene names and germline throughout. The read ends 1 residue early relative to the CDR3; the germline J gene fills the gap. The rearrangement uses TRBV13-2 and TRBJ1-2; weak D call: TRBD1 (5 bases). Trimming took off 0 bases at V and 3 bases at J, with 6 bases between the two ends. Germline assignment: CDR1 NNHNN and CDR2 SYGAGS (reference sequence). The CDR3 length is 13 residues. This CDR3 is CASGDGGDSDYTF. The DNA read from the CDR3 is TGTGCCAGCGGTGATGGGGGGGACTCCGACTACACC.

Details on this clone: The gene symbols are mouse symbols. The read terminates 1 residue ahead of where the CDR3 ends, so the germline J gene completes it. This sequence joins TRBV5 and TRBJ2-5; 11 nucleotides match TRBD2. CDR3 size: 15 residues. The J segment lost 3 bases and the V segment lost 1 base, leaving 0 bases of the junction unmatched. Germline-derived CDR1 and CDR2 are LGHNA and YNLKQL (reference sequence). The sequenced part of the CDR3 DNA is TGTGCCAGCAGCCAAGGGACTGGGGGGCAAGACACCCAGTAC. As protein: CASSQGTGGQDTQY. The whole CDR3 protein reads CASSQGTGGQDTQYF.

Worth noting for this clone: Gene and germline names: mouse. With the read ending 1 residue before the CDR3 end, the germline J gene is used to fill in that end. The rearrangement links TRBV2 to TRBJ2-2; no definite D call. The V gene lost 0 bases and the J gene lost 1 base, with 12 bases spanning the gap. There are 17 residues in the CDR3. Germline V gene lookup returns CDR1 LGHNA and CDR2 YSYQKL. The CDR3 is CASSQEGGRKNTGQLYF. CDR3 DNA, as far as it was read: TGTGCCAGCAGCCAAGAGGGAGGACGGAAAAACACCGGGCAGCTCTAC.

Comments on this clone: Genes here carry mouse names. The read falls 1 residue short of the CDR3 end, and the missing part is taken from the germline J gene. This chain connects TRBV2 to TRBJ2-1, with D uncertain. The CDR3 runs 13 residues. Germline loops: CDR1 LGHNA, CDR2 YSYQKL. The V end was cut by 3 bases, the J end by 5 bases, with 8 bases between. The covered CDR3 bases are TGTGCCAGCAGCCAGGGGTGGGATGCTGAGCAGTTC. It translates to CASSQGWDAEQF. The CDR3 reads in full as CASSQGWDAEQFF.

A note on this clone: Mouse germline and gene names are used. The read stops 1 residue short of the end of the CDR3; the missing end is completed from the germline J gene. The genes are TRBV2 and TRBJ1-3, with 11 bases identical to TRBD1. Germline values: CDR1 LGHNA, CDR2 YSYQKL. V lost 6 bases, J lost 6 bases, and 4 bases stayed unmatched. This CDR3 is 14 amino acids long. The part of the CDR3 DNA that was read is TGTGCCAGCAGAAGGACAGGGGGCTTAAATACGCTCTAT. Residues: CASRRTGGLNTLY. The CDR3 in its entirety is CASRRTGGLNTLYF.

Of note for this clone: Gene names are the mouse ones. The DNA ends 1 residue before the CDR3 does, and the rest of the CDR3 is filled in from the germline J gene. The chain is built from TRBV12-2 and TRBJ2-4; 9 bases are a match to TRBD2. Germline V gene lookup returns CDR1 SGHLS and CDR2 HYDKME. This CDR3 comprises 14 residues. The trim removed 2 bases at V and 4 bases at J, leaving 3 bases unmatched. The sequenced part of the CDR3 DNA is TGTGCCAGCTCTCCCAGACTGGGGGAAAACACCTTGTAC. It codes for CASSPRLGENTLY. The entire CDR3 reads CASSPRLGENTLYF.

A note on this clone: Mouse gene names apply. The sequence runs out 1 residue before the end of the CDR3; the remainder is reconstructed from the germline J gene. This chain connects TRBV5 to TRBJ2-7, with 10 positions matching TRBD2. This CDR3 has 14 residues. V lost 3 bases and J lost 3; bases outside the gene matches: 2. CDR1 and CDR2 (germline): LGHNA, YNLKQL (reference sequence). The CDR3 here is CASSHNWGGYEQYF. The DNA read from the CDR3 is TGTGCCAGCAGCCATAACTGGGGGGGCTATGAACAGTAC.

Comment on this clone: Mouse names are used for the genes. The CDR3 end is not reached by the read, which stops 1 residue before it; the germline J gene fills it in. The chain links TRBV12-1 to TRBJ1-1; D may be TRBD1 (5 bases). Germline CDR1 reads SGHSN; CDR2 reads HYEKVE. V dropped 0 bases and J dropped 5 bases, with 12 bases sitting between them. The CDR3 spans 14 residues. The CDR3 DNA, read in part, is TGTGCCAGCTCTCTCGACCGGACAATAACAGAAGTCTTC. Protein: CASSLDRTITEVF. The CDR3 as a whole reads CASSLDRTITEVFF.

This clone was picked up one time. These gene names are mouse names. CDR3 bases read: TGTGCAAGCAGCTTAGATGATGAACAGTAC. This sequence encodes CASSLDDEQY. Given in full, the CDR3 is CASSLDDEQYF. The chain uses TRBV16 and TRBJ2-7, with no clear D. Coverage ceases 1 residue before the CDR3 finishes, and the germline J gene fills in the end. V dropped 0 bases and J dropped 5 bases, with 2 bases sitting between them. Germline assignment: CDR1 SGHSA and CDR2 FRNQAP. This CDR3 spans 11 amino acids. The whole variable domain, filled in from reference TRBV16 and TRBJ2-7, reads NAGVIQTPRHKVTGKGQEATLWCEPISGHSAVFWYRQTIVQGLEFLTYFRNQAPIDDSGMPKERFSAQMPNQSHSTLKIQSTQPQDSAVYLCASSLDDEQYFGPGTRLTVL.

In regard to this clone: Genes and germline come from the mouse. The CDR3 goes on 1 residue after the read ends, and that part is filled in from the germline J gene. V and J are TRBV2 and TRBJ2-4; possibly TRBD1 for D (7 bases). Germline assignment: CDR1 LGHNA and CDR2 YSYQKL. V lost 0 bases to trimming and J lost 4 bases, with 11 bases between them. The CDR3 has 15 amino acids. This CDR3 is CASSQDPRGENTLYF. The sequenced part of the CDR3 DNA is TGTGCCAGCAGCCAAGATCCCAGGGGGGAAAACACCTTGTAC.

Points on this clone: The gene names here belong to mouse. The read falls 1 residue short of the CDR3 end, and the missing part is taken from the germline J gene. Additional DNA sequences in this sample encode the identical CDR3. This chain connects TRBV13-2 to TRBJ1-1; no reliable D call. Germline values: CDR1 NNHNN, CDR2 SYGAGS (reference sequence). The CDR3 is 12 amino acids. V shed 0 bases and J shed 4 bases, with 4 bases lying between them. The CDR3 is CASGDATTEVFF. The CDR3 DNA, read in part, is TGTGCCAGCGGTGATGCGACCACAGAAGTCTTC.